The clone carrying this TCR beta chain was recorded only once. The protocol was immunoSEQ multiplex PCR, while the TCRdb copy is restricted to in-frame clones and leaves out a portion. The sample has approximately 150,000 clones, 93% seen once. This entry is derived from a study of blood T cell repertoires in COVID-19. V lost 1 base, J lost 6 bases, and 15 bases lay in between. The CDR3 loop spans 16 amino acids. Per the germline V gene, CDR1 is LGHDT and CDR2 is YNNKEL (reference sequence). What was sequenced was peripheral blood. The clonotype comes from a woman aged 60-70 years with COVID-19, enrolled during active disease. The rearrangement joins TRBV3-1 (or the pseudogene TRBV3-2) to TRBJ2-2; D may be TRBD2 (6 bases). The CDR3 coding sequence is TGTGCCAGCAGCCAAGTCGGAGGGTGGGGTCCCGGGGAGCTGTTTTTT. It specifies CASSQVGGWGPGELFF.